Following are 4 T cell receptor beta chains from one sample sequenced in a study of blood T cell repertoires in COVID-19. The repertoire was sequenced with immunoSEQ multiplex PCR; TCRdb's copy has only in-frame clones and lacks some. The repertoire holds 150,000 to 200,000 clones, with 86% as singletons. Sequenced: peripheral blood. These receptors were taken from an older woman with COVID-19, enrolled during active disease.

The chain combines TRBV5-1 with TRBJ1-4, with 7 bases aligning to TRBD1. The CDR3 is 15 amino acids. Per the germline V gene, CDR1 is SGHRS and CDR2 is YFSETQ. V dropped 3 bases and J dropped 3; count of bases not matched to a gene: 5. CDR3 region: CASSSRGWPNEKLFF. In DNA form, the CDR3 reads TGCGCCAGCAGCTCCAGGGGGTGGCCTAATGAAAAACTGTTTTTT.

The chain employs TRBV7-2 and TRBJ2-3, with 12 bases lining up with TRBD2. The CDR3 length is 18 residues. Germline lookup yields CDR1 SGHTA and CDR2 FQGNSA. Trimming cost V 4 bases and J 1 base; bases outside gene matches: 9. CDR3 nucleotides: TGTGCCAGCAGCTCTCTAGCGGGAGGGCGTGTGGGCACAGATACGCAGTATTTT. Amino acids: CASSSLAGGRVGTDTQYF.

V usage is TRBV5-1 and J usage is TRBJ2-7; tentative D call: TRBD2 (5 bases). This CDR3 is 14 amino acids long. Germline CDR1 SGHRS, CDR2 YFSETQ. V lost 0 bases, J lost 2 bases, and 9 bases lay in between. The DNA of the CDR3 is TGCGCCAGCAGCTTGGACGGACTTACCTACGAGCAGTACTTC. This encodes CASSLDGLTYEQYF.

The chain carries TRBV7-9 and TRBJ1-4; D gene uncertain. CDR1 SEHNR and CDR2 FQNEAQ come from the germline V gene (reference sequence). This CDR3 spans 12 amino acids. V was clipped by 6 bases and J by 7 bases, with 9 bases between them. The CDR3 DNA reads as TGTGCCAGCAGTACACGGGGTGAAAAACTGTTTTTT. Translated: CASSTRGEKLFF.